The 7 T cell receptor beta chains presented below share a single source sample, sequenced in a study of T-cell memory formation after mild COVID-19. TCRdb reprocessed the 5' RACE reads with MiXCR, giving one entry per CDR3 protein. The sample lists about 320,000 distinct CDR3 sequences; approximately 14% were seen once. The specimen was PBMCs or a T cell subset sorted from them (not recorded which). The receptors originated from a young man who had mild COVID-19 (a few samples of this study predate the infection). Cell type and time point are not known.

This clonotype was counted many times. The chain combines TRBV4-1 with TRBJ2-1, with 11 bases identical to TRBD1. The CDR3 extends over 17 amino acids. Germline V lookup: CDR1 MGHRA, CDR2 YSYEKL. After removal of 4 bases from V and 6 bases from J, the junction contained 11 bases not matched to a gene. The CDR3 coding sequence is TGCGCCAGCAGCCGCTGGACAGGGGGCGTGTTAGGCAATGAGCAGTTCTTC. Translation: CASSRWTGGVLGNEQFF.

This clonotype was recorded a few times. This sequence joins TRBV5-4 and TRBJ2-7; D not certain. Between the trimmed V and J ends, which lost 0 bases and 2 bases, there was a span of 6 bases. This CDR3 has 13 amino acids. Germline values: CDR1 SGHNT, CDR2 YYREEE (reference sequence). DNA of the CDR3: TGTGCCAGCAGCTTGGCCCCGACCTACGAGCAGTACTTC. Its translation: CASSLAPTYEQYF.

This clonotype showed up many times. The CDR3, as DNA: TGCGCCAGCAGCTTGGTTAGCGGGGAGCAGTTCTTC. Translated, it gives CASSLVSGEQFF. V usage is TRBV5-1 and J usage is TRBJ2-1; 7 positions agree with TRBD2. V trimming: 0 bases; J trimming: 10 bases; junction bases outside the gene matches: 1. This CDR3 is built from 12 residues. Germline V gives CDR1 SGHRS, CDR2 YFSETQ.

This clonotype appeared a few times. The V and J genes are TRBV6-2 or TRBV6-3 and TRBJ1-1; TRBD1 is a possible D gene (6 bases). The CDR3 has 15 amino acids. Trimming shortened V by 7 bases and J by 4 bases, and 19 bases separated the two germline ends. Per germline, CDR1 MNHEY and CDR2 SVGEGT. This chain's CDR3 is CASTDLGAPSTEAFF. The CDR3 nucleotides read TGTGCCAGCACCGACCTGGGGGCCCCGAGCACTGAAGCTTTCTTT.

A few counts support this clonotype. This chain links TRBV15 with TRBJ2-5, with 8 nucleotides matching TRBD1. The CDR3 covers 14 residues. V dropped 6 bases and J dropped 5; count of bases not matched to a gene: 8. The germline V gene has CDR1 LNHNV and CDR2 YYDKDF (reference sequence). CDR3: CATRPRGPGETQYF. The CDR3 nucleotides read TGTGCCACCAGACCCAGGGGGCCGGGGGAGACCCAGTACTTC.

This clonotype came up a few times. The chain is built from TRBV9 and TRBJ2-1, with TRBD2 matching 7 bases. The CDR3 is 15 amino acids. From germline, CDR1 is SGDLS and CDR2 YYNGEE. Trimming took 5 bases from V and 10 from J; bases not matched to a gene: 15. CDR3 DNA: TGTGCCAGCAGGGAGGGAGGGGATGGTACACAGGAGCAGTTCTTC. Protein product: CASREGGDGTQEQFF.

CDR3 in DNA: TGCAGTGCTTCCAACTACAAGGGACTAGCGGGGAGCCCAGATACGCAGTATTTT. As protein: CSASNYKGLAGSPDTQYF. This sequence joins TRBV20-1 and TRBJ2-3; TRBD2 matches at 13 bases. CDR3 length: 18 amino acids. After removal of 5 bases from V and 4 bases from J, the junction contained 15 bases not matched to a gene. Germline CDR1 is DFQATT and CDR2 is SNEGSKA (reference sequence).